These 9 T cell receptor beta chains were sequenced from one sample in a study of T cell repertoires in cytomegalovirus infection. TCRdb independently ran MiXCR on the reads; one entry per CDR3 protein. The sample lists about 400,000 distinct CDR3 sequences, approximately 18% occurring once. Sequenced material: PBMCs. Receptors were obtained from a human donor in good health (CMV status not recorded). Some clones in this sample may be carry-over from other donors' samples.

This rearrangement joins TRBV6-6 to TRBJ2-1, with D uncertain. In germline, CDR1 is MNHNY, CDR2 SVGAGI (reference sequence). Trimming removed 7 bases from V and 6 bases from J, with 19 bases in between. The CDR3 is made up of 15 amino acids. CDR3 nucleotide sequence: TGTGCCAGCACAAGAAACTCCTGGTCTTTCAATGAGCAGTTCTTC. This gives the protein CASTRNSWSFNEQFF.

This clonotype was observed at least ten times. This chain links TRBV12-3 or TRBV12-4 with TRBJ1-2; D ambiguous. The germline V and J ends were trimmed by 6 bases and 4 bases, with 9 bases remaining between them. The CDR3 runs to 12 residues. CDR3 DNA sequence: TGTGCCAGCAGACAAGCCACCTATGGCTACACCTTC. It encodes CASRQATYGYTF.

This clonotype came up a few times. The CDR3 region is CASSLGLGKVSPLHF. The CDR3 DNA reads TGTGCCAGCAGCTTAGGCTTGGGTAAAGTTTCACCCCTCCACTTT. The V and J genes are TRBV7-2 and TRBJ1-6, with D unclear. With 1 base removed from V and 9 bases from J, the gap between germline ends came to 13 bases. CDR3 size: 15 residues. CDR1 SGHTA and CDR2 FQGNSA come from the germline V gene.

This clonotype was found a few times. CDR3 region: CASSTGREGQPQHF. The CDR3 region has the DNA TGTGCCAGCAGCACCGGAAGGGAAGGTCAGCCCCAGCATTTT. The gene calls are TRBV25-1 and TRBJ1-5; D not certain. Germline CDR1 reads MGHDK; CDR2 reads SYGVNS. The CDR3 spans 14 residues. V was clipped by 6 bases and J by 6 bases, with 15 bases between them.

The V and J genes are TRBV4-1 and TRBJ2-3; 16 nucleotides agree with TRBD2. This CDR3 region has 16 residues. The germline V gene encodes CDR1 MGHRA and CDR2 YSYEKL. The J segment lost 4 bases and the V segment lost 4 bases, leaving 2 bases of the junction unmatched. In DNA form, the CDR3 reads TGCGCCAGCAGCCGGGGACTAGCGGGAGGGGCAGATACGCAGTATTTT. Its translation is CASSRGLAGGADTQYF.

V and J are TRBV7-9 and TRBJ2-7; D is undetermined. This CDR3 is 12 amino acids long. Germline loops: CDR1 SEHNR, CDR2 FQNEAQ (reference sequence). Trimming took off 6 bases at V and 5 bases at J, with 11 bases between the two ends. The CDR3: CASRAAQNEQYF. The DNA of the CDR3 is TGTGCCAGCAGGGCCGCCCAGAACGAGCAGTACTTC.

This clonotype appeared many times. This chain joins TRBV28 and TRBJ2-2; TRBD1 aligns across 8 bases. The CDR3 runs 14 residues. Germline CDR1 and CDR2: MDHEN and SYDVKM. V gave up 4 bases and J gave up 5 bases; unmatched junction bases: 3. CDR3: CASSSTGGTGELFF. In DNA form, the CDR3 reads TGTGCCAGCAGTTCTACAGGGGGGACCGGGGAGCTGTTTTTT.

This clonotype was found a few times. The gene calls are TRBV7-9 and TRBJ2-1, with D unresolved. CDR1 and CDR2 from the germline V gene are SEHNR and FQNEAQ (reference sequence). The CDR3 length is 11 residues. The V end was cut by 4 bases, the J end by 8 bases, with 6 bases between. The CDR3, as DNA: TGTGCCAGCAGCTCCCCTTATGAGCAGTTCTTC. As protein: CASSSPYEQFF.

This clonotype was seen many times. V is TRBV7-2 and J is TRBJ2-2, with 15 bases that match TRBD2. The CDR3 sequence is 16 residues long. From germline, CDR1 is SGHTA and CDR2 FQGNSA. J gave up 7 bases and V 2 bases, and 2 bases lay outside the gene matches. The CDR3 loop is CASSLLGLAGGGELFF. The CDR3 coding sequence is TGTGCCAGCAGCTTATTGGGACTAGCGGGAGGCGGGGAGCTGTTTTTT.